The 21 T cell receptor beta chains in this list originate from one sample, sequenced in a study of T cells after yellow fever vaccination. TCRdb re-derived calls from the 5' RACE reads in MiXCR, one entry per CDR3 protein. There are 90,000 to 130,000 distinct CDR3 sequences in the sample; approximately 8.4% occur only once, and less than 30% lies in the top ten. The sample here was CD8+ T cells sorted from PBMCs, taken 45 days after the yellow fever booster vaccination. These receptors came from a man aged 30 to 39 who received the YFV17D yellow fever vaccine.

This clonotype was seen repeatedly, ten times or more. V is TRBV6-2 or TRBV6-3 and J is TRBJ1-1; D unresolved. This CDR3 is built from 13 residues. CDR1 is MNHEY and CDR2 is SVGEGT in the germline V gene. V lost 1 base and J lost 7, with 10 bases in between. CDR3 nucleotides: TGTGCCAGCAGTTACTTCCTCGAAGGTGAAGCTTTCTTT. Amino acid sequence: CASSYFLEGEAFF.

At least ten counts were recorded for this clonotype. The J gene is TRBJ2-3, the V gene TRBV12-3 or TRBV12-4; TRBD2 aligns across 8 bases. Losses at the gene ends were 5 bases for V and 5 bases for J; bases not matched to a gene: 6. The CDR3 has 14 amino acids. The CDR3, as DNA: TGTGCCAGCAGTAGCGGGGGCCAGGAAGATACGCAGTATTTT. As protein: CASSSGGQEDTQYF.

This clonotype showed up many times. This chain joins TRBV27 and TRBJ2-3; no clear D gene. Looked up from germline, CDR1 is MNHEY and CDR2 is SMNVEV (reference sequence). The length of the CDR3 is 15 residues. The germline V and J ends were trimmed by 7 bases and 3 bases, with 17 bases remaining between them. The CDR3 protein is CASNSWLDSTDTQYF. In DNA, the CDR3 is TGTGCCAGCAACTCTTGGCTAGACTCGACAGATACGCAGTATTTT.

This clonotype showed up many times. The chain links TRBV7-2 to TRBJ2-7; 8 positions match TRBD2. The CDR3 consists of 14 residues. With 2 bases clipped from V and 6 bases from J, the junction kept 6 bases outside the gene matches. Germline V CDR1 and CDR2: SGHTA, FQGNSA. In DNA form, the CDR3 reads TGTGCCAGCAGCTTATTAGCGGGGCTCGCCGAGCAGTACTTC. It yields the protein CASSLLAGLAEQYF. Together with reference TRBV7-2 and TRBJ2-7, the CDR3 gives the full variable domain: GAGVSQSPSNKVTEKGKDVELRCDPISGHTALYWYRQSLGQGLEFLIYFQGNSAPDKSGLPSDRFSAERTGGSVSTLTIQRTQQEDSAVYLCASSLLAGLAEQYFGPGTRLTVT.

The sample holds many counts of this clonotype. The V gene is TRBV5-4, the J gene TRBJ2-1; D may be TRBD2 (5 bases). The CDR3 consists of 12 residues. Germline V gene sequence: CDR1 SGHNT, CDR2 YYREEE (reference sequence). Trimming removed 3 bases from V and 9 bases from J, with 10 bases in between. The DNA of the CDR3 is TGTGCCAGCAGCTCTGCTAGCTTTGAGCAGTTCTTC. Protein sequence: CASSSASFEQFF. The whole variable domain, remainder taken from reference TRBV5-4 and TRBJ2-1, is ETGVTQSPTHLIKTRGQQVTLRCSSQSGHNTVSWYQQALGQGPQFIFQYYREEENGRGNFPPRFSGLQFPNYSSELNVNALELDDSALYLCASSSASFEQFFGPGTRLTVL.

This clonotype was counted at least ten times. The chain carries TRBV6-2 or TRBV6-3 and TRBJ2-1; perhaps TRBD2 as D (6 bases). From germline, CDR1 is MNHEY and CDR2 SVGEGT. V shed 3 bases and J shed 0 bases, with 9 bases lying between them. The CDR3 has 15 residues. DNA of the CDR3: TGTGCCAGCAGTTATGCGGGAAGCTCCTACAATGAGCAGTTCTTC. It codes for CASSYAGSSYNEQFF.

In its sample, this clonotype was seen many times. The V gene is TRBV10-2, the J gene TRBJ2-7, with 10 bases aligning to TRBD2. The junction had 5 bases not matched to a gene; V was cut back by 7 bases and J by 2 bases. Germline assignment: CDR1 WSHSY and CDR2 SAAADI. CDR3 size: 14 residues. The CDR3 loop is CASTLAGDPYEQYF. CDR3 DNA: TGCGCCAGCACCCTAGCGGGAGACCCCTACGAGCAGTACTTC.

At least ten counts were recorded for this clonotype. The CDR3 nucleotides read TGCGCCAGCAGCCAAGAATCCAGGGGGCCACGGGTCGATGAGCAGTTCTTC. Protein sequence: CASSQESRGPRVDEQFF. The chain links TRBV4-3 to TRBJ2-1; TRBD1 agrees at 8 bases. Germline CDR1 and CDR2: LGHNA and YSLEER. The ends lost 0 bases at V and 8 bases at J; junction bases unmatched: 12. The CDR3 extends over 17 amino acids.

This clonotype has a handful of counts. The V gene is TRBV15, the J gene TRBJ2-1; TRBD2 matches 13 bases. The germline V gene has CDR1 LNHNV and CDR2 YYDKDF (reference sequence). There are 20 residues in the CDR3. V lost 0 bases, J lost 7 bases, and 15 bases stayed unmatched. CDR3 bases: TGTGCCACCAGCAGAGATATGGGACTAGCGGGAAAGATACAATTTAATGAGCAGTTCTTC. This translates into CATSRDMGLAGKIQFNEQFF.

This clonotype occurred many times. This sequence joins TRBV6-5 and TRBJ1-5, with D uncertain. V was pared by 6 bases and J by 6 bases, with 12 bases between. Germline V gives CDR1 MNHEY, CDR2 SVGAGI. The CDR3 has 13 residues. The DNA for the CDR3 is TGTGCCAGCAGCCCGACCGGAGGTCAGCCCCAGCATTTT. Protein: CASSPTGGQPQHF.

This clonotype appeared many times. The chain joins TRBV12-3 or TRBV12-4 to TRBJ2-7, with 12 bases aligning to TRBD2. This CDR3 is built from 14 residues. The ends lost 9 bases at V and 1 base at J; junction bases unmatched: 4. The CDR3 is CASSTSGRSYEQYF. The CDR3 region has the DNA TGTGCCAGTTCGACTAGCGGGAGATCCTACGAGCAGTACTTC.

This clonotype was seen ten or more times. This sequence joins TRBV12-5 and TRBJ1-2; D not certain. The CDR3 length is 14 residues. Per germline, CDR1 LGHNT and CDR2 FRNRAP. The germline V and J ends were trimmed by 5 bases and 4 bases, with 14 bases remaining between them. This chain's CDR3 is CASGASPGVYGYTF. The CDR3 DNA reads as TGTGCTAGTGGTGCCTCTCCGGGCGTCTATGGCTACACCTTC.

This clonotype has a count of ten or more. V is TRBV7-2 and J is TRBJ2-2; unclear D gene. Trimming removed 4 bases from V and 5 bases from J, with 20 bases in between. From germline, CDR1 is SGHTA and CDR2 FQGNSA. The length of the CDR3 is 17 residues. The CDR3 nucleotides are TGTGCCAGCAGCTATCCTCCCGGGTTGGGTTGGACCGGGGAGCTGTTTTTT. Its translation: CASSYPPGLGWTGELFF.

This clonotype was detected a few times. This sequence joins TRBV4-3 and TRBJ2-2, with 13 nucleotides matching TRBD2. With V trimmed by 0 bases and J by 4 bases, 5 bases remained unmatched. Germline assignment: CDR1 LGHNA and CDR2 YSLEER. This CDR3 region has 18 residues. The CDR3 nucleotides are TGCGCCAGCAGCCAAGATCTTGGACTAGCGGGAGTCACCGGGGAGCTGTTTTTT. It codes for CASSQDLGLAGVTGELFF.

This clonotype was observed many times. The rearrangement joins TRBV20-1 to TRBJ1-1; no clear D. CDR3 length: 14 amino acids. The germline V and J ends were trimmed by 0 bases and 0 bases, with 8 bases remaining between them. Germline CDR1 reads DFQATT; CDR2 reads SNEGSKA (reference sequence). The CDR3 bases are TGCAGTGCTAGAGAGGCAGACCTGAACACTGAAGCTTTCTTT. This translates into CSAREADLNTEAFF.

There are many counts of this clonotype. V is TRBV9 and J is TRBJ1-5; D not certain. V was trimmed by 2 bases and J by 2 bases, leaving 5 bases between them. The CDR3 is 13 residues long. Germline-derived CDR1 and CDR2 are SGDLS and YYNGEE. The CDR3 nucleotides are TGTGCCAGCAGCGTGTATGGCAATCAGCCCCAGCATTTT. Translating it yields CASSVYGNQPQHF.

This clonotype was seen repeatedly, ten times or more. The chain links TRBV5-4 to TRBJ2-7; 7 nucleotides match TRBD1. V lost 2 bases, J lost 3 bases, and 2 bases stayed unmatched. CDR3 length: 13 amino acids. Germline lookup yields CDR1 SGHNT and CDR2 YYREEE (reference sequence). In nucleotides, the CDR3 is TGTGCCAGCAGCTTCCGGGACAGCTACGAGCAGTACTTC. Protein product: CASSFRDSYEQYF.

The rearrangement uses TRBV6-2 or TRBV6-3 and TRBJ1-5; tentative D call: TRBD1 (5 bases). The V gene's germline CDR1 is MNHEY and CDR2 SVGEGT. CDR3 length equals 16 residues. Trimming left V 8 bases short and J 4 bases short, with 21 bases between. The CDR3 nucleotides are TGTGCCAGCCCAATCGGGCCACAAGGGGCAAATCAGCCCCAGCATTTT. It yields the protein CASPIGPQGANQPQHF.

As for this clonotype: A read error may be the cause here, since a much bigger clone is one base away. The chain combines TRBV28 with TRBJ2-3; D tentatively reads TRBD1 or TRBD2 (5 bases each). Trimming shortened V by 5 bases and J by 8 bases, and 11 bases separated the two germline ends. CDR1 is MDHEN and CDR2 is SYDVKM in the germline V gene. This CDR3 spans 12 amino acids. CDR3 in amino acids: CASSPGASTQYF. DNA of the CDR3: TGTGCCAGCAGTCCCGGGGCTAGTACGCAGTATTTT.

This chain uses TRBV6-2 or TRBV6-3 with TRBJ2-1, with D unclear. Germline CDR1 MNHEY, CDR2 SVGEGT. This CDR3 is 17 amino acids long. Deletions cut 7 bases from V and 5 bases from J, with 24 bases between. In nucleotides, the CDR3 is TGTGCCAGCACCCTGATGGGATTATCGGACGGAGACAATGAGCAGTTCTTC. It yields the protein CASTLMGLSDGDNEQFF.

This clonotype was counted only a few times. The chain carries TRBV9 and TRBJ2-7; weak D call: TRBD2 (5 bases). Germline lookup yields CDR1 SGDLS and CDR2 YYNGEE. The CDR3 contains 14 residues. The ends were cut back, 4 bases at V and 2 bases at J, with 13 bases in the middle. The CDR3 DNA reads TGTGCCAGCAGCACCACCCACGGGACCTACGAGCAGTACTTC. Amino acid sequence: CASSTTHGTYEQYF.